Listed below are T cell receptor beta chains from one sample, sequenced in a study of tumor-infiltrating lymphocytes in primary liver carcinoma. From the multiplex PCR reads, TCRdb called clonotypes with MiXCR, one entry per CDR3 protein. There are around 99,000 distinct CDR3 sequences in the sample; roughly 70% occur only once, and around 30% lies in the top ten. The material sequenced was tumor-adjacent normal liver tissue. Receptors originate from a man in his forties with primary liver carcinoma and hepatitis B virus infection. CDR3s include the opening cysteine and the closing phenylalanine or tryptophan. D genes are given only for firm matches. Clone size is given for some rows only: seen once, a few or many times, or a class if the clone is expanded.

V	D	size	J	DNA	CDR3
TRBV19	NA	NA	TRBJ2-3	TGTGCCAGTAGTACCCGAAAGCGGGCCCCAAGCACAGATACGCAGTATTTT	CASSTRKRAPSTDTQYF
TRBV4-1	TRBD1	NA	TRBJ2-1	TGCGCCAGCAGCCAACCCCAAGCATTGGGGACAGACCATGAGCAGTTCTTC	CASSQPQALGTDHEQFF
TRBV5-4	TRBD2	many	TRBJ2-7	TGTGCCAGCAGCCCCTGGACTAGCGGGAAATACGAGCAGTACTTC	CASSPWTSGKYEQYF
TRBV11-2	NA	NA	TRBJ1-2	TGTGCCAGCAGCTTAGTCCCCGGACGGGGGGAAGCCTTC	CASSLVPGRGEAF
TRBV29-1	NA	many	TRBJ2-2	TGCAGCGTAGGGGGGGGGCAGCAGAACACCGGGGAGCTGTTTTTT	CSVGGGQQNTGELFF
TRBV11-1	NA	NA	TRBJ2-7	TGTGCCAACAGCTTGAGGACAGACTTAAACGAGCAGTACTTC	CANSLRTDLNEQYF
TRBV28	NA	NA	TRBJ2-5	TGTGCCAGCAGTTTGCCAGGGGCCTCGGCGGGAGACGGGACCCAGTACTTC	CASSLPGASAGDGTQYF
TRBV11-2	NA	NA	TRBJ1-2	TGTGCCAGCAATCCCGGACCGATTCTCTATGGCTACACCTTC	CASNPGPILYGYTF
TRBV21-1	NA	NA	TRBJ2-1	TGTGCCAGCAGCACGACAGGTTCCGATGAGCAGTTCTTC	CASSTTGSDEQFF
TRBV2	TRBD1	NA	TRBJ2-7	TGTGCCAGCCTCGGGACAGGAGGCCTCAGCGCGGGGTCCTACGAGCAGTACTTC	CASLGTGGLSAGSYEQYF
TRBV7-2	NA	NA	TRBJ2-1	TGTGCCAGCAGCTTAGAGATTTCAGGGTACAATGAGCAGTTCTTC	CASSLEISGYNEQFF
TRBV4-2	NA	NA	TRBJ2-2	TGTGCCAGCAGCCAAGACCTGCAGGGATCCGGGAAGCTGTTTTTT	CASSQDLQGSGKLFF
TRBV11-2	NA	NA	TRBJ1-1	TGTGCCTGCGGTTTAAGGGAGAGCTTGAACACTGAAGCTTTCTTT	CACGLRESLNTEAFF
TRBV18	TRBD1	NA	TRBJ2-7	TGTGCCAGCTCATCAATGTCGACAGGGGACTACGAGCAGTACTTC	CASSSMSTGDYEQYF
TRBV11-2	NA	NA	TRBJ1-2	TGTACCAGCAGCTTAGAGGGTAACTATGGTTACACCTTC	CTSSLEGNYGYTF
TRBV15	NA	NA	TRBJ2-3	TGTGCCACCAGCAGAGATAGCTCCCCAGGAACTACGCAGTATTTT	CATSRDSSPGTTQYF
TRBV28	TRBD1	NA	TRBJ1-2	TGTGCCAGCCTTACACAGGGGGCCTATGGCTACACCTTC	CASLTQGAYGYTF
TRBV6-1	NA	many	TRBJ1-6	TGTGCCAGCAGTGAAGGGGCAGGGTGGGATAATTCACCCCTCCACTTT	CASSEGAGWDNSPLHF
TRBV12-5	TRBD2	NA	TRBJ2-3	TGTGCTAGTGGTTTGGGGACTAGTAGGACAGATACGCAGTATTTT	CASGLGTSRTDTQYF
TRBV12-3/TRBV12-4	TRBD1	NA	TRBJ2-1	TGTGCCAGCAGCACAGGGGAAATCCAAGAGCAATTCTTC	CASSTGEIQEQFF
TRBV14	NA	many	TRBJ2-7	TGTGCCAGCAGCCAAGAATCGGGAACCTACGAGCAGTACTTC	CASSQESGTYEQYF
TRBV29-1	NA	many	TRBJ2-7	TGCAGCGTTGAAGATGTACGGCGCGGTTCCTACGAGCAGTACTTC	CSVEDVRRGSYEQYF
TRBV11-3	NA	NA	TRBJ1-5	TGTGCCAGCAGCTTAGGGACCGTGGGTGGTAATCAGCCCAAGCATTTT	CASSLGTVGGNQPKHF
TRBV6-1	NA	many	TRBJ1-1	TGTGCCAGCAGAGGGGCGGGGGGAGCTTACACTGAAGCTTTCTTT	CASRGAGGAYTEAFF
TRBV7-9	NA	few	TRBJ2-3	TGTGCCAGCAGCCTCCCCCCGGGCGGAACAGATACGCAGTATTTT	CASSLPPGGTDTQYF
TRBV28	NA	NA	TRBJ2-7	TGTGCCAGCAGTTTAAGTATCAACAAGCAGTACTTC	CASSLSINKQYF
TRBV4-2	NA	once	TRBJ2-1	TGTGCCAGCAGCCAAGATATTGTTCCCTCCCCAAACAATGAGCAGTTCTTC	CASSQDIVPSPNNEQFF
TRBV12-3/TRBV12-4	TRBD1	NA	TRBJ2-2	TGTGCCAGCACCTCGAGGGGACAGGAGCTGACCGGGGAGCTGTTTTTT	CASTSRGQELTGELFF
TRBV4-1	NA	NA	TRBJ1-2	TGCAACAGCAGCCAAATAACAGGAGCTAACTATGGCTACACCTTC	CNSSQITGANYGYTF
TRBV12-3/TRBV12-4	NA	NA	TRBJ1-5	TGTGCCAGCAATTTACAGGCAGACCAGCCCCAGCATTTT	CASNLQADQPQHF
TRBV6-6	NA	NA	TRBJ1-3	TGTGCCAGCACCTCAGTTGGAAACACCATACATTTT	CASTSVGNTIHF
TRBV4-1	NA	NA	TRBJ2-5	TGCGCCAGCGGCCAAGATATGAACGGCCAAGAGACCCAGCACTTC	CASGQDMNGQETQHF
TRBV6-1	TRBD2	many	TRBJ2-1	TGTGCCAGCAGTGAAGCGGAGACTAGCGGGAGTACTGAGCAGTTCTTC	CASSEAETSGSTEQFF
TRBV11-2	NA	NA	TRBJ2-5	TGTGCCAGCAGCTTAGGGCGCACAGGGCAAGAGACCCAGCCCTTC	CASSLGRTGQETQPF
TRBV6-6	NA	NA	TRBJ2-3	TGTGCCAGCAGCCCCCGGCAGCAGGAGGGCACAGATACGCAGTATTTT	CASSPRQQEGTDTQYF
TRBV7-3	NA	NA	TRBJ2-7	TGTGCCAGCAACCGGGGGCGCCCTCAGTACTTC	CASNRGRPQYF
TRBV29-1	NA	medium-sized	TRBJ2-3	TGCAGCGTTCCCGGGACTCCTTCTAGCACAGATACGCAGTATTTT	CSVPGTPSSTDTQYF
TRBV19	TRBD1	NA	TRBJ1-2	TGTGCCAGTAGTATAACCGGACAGGGCGGTTATGGCTACACCTTC	CASSITGQGGYGYTF
TRBV15	NA	few	TRBJ2-2	TGTGCCACCAGCAGAGTTGAGCTTGAAGGGGCCGGGGAGCTGTTTTTT	CATSRVELEGAGELFF
TRBV4-1	NA	NA	TRBJ2-3	TGCGCCAGCAGCCAAGATACGGGAAGCACAAATACGCAGTATTTT	CASSQDTGSTNTQYF
TRBV29-1	TRBD1	many	TRBJ1-2	TGCAGCGTTCGTTTGGGACAGGGGAACTATGGCTACACCTTC	CSVRLGQGNYGYTF
TRBV18	NA	NA	TRBJ2-2	TGTGCCAGCTCATCGACAGCCGGGGAGCTGTTTTTT	CASSSTAGELFF
TRBV11-1	TRBD1	NA	TRBJ1-1	TGTGCCAGCAGTTCGGGACAGACGAACACTGAAGCTTTCTTT	CASSSGQTNTEAFF
TRBV6-1	NA	many	TRBJ1-4	TGTGCCAGCAGAACAGCGTATAATGAAAAACTGTTTTTT	CASRTAYNEKLFF
TRBV29-1	NA	NA	TRBJ2-1	TGCAGCGTTGAAGATGGGAGTGGGTCGGGGCAGTCCTTC	CSVEDGSGSGQSF
TRBV29-1	TRBD1	many	TRBJ2-5	TGCAGCGTTGGTGGGACAGCAATTCAAGAGACCCAGTACTTC	CSVGGTAIQETQYF